The 5 T cell receptor beta chains below were found in one sample sequenced in a study of regulatory T cells in long-lasting Graves disease. Described time point: persistent/refractory GD, antithyroid drugs over 5 years with positive TRAb. Scientists built the TCR library using RNA that was extracted from PBMCs. Arm-PCR of CDR3 regions with iRepertoire HTBI primers generated TCR beta libraries. TCRdb fed the multiplex PCR reads into MiXCR, producing one record per CDR3 protein. The sample has 250,000 to 300,000 distinct CDR3 sequences, 20% to 25% seen once. Sequencing was performed on peripheral blood mononuclear cells (PBMCs), taken when the disease was refractory, from a patient treated with antithyroid drugs. These receptors were taken from a female donor with Graves disease.

About this clonotype itself: A much larger clone lies a single base off, so this may be a read error. J is TRBJ2-7 and V is TRBV9; 11 bases fit TRBD2. Germline V lookup: CDR1 SGDLS, CDR2 YYNGEE. The CDR3 totals 18 residues. V lost 2 bases and J lost 3; bases outside the gene matches: 13. CDR3 in DNA: TGTGCCAGCAGCGTGGTCGAGACTAGCGGGATCGCCCACTACGAGCAGTACTTC. As protein: CASSVVETSGIAHYEQYF.

This clonotype was seen more than once but under ten times. This chain uses TRBV20-1 with TRBJ2-2; D perhaps matches TRBD2 (5 bases). The CDR3 runs to 12 residues. V gave up 3 bases and J gave up 10 bases, with 12 bases separating them. Germline V lookup: CDR1 DFQATT, CDR2 SNEGSKA (reference sequence). CDR3 amino acids: CSASGAEVELFF. The CDR3 DNA is TGCAGTGCTAGTGGTGCGGAGGTGGAGCTGTTTTTT.

In its sample, this clonotype was seen a few times. The genes are TRBV27 and TRBJ2-3, with 7 bases aligning to TRBD1. From germline, CDR1 is MNHEY and CDR2 SMNVEV (reference sequence). CDR3 length: 15 amino acids. V was pared by 3 bases and J by 0 bases, with 3 bases of the junction left unmatched. CDR3 in DNA: TGTGCCAGCAGTTTGACAGGGATGAGCACAGATACGCAGTATTTT. It codes for CASSLTGMSTDTQYF.

This clonotype was found many times. This sequence joins TRBV18 and TRBJ2-7, with 11 nucleotides matching TRBD2. V trimming: 0 bases; J trimming: 4 bases; junction bases outside the gene matches: 2. The germline CDR1 and CDR2 sequences are KGHSH and LQKENI. CDR3 length: 15 amino acids. CDR3 protein: CASSPPTSGSYEQYF. CDR3 DNA: TGTGCCAGCTCACCACCTACTAGCGGGAGTTACGAGCAGTACTTC.

This clonotype occurred many times. In nucleotides, the CDR3 is TGTGCCAGCAGTGACGCTGACCAGCCCCAGCATTTT. Translating it yields CASSDADQPQHF. The chain links TRBV2 to TRBJ1-5; D uncertain. With 3 bases removed from V and 7 bases from J, the gap between germline ends came to 7 bases. The CDR3 sequence is 12 residues long. Germline V gene data show CDR1 as SNHLY and CDR2 as FYNNEI.